This is a list of T cell receptor beta chains from one sample in a study of blood T cells in healthy people across ages. TCRdb redid the calling of the 5' RACE reads with MiXCR, one entry per CDR3 protein. The data contain about 1.6 million distinct CDR3 sequences, 34% of them seen just once; the ten biggest clones take up roughly 12%. The sequenced sample was blood. The receptors derive from a woman younger than 45 in good health. CDR3s leave out the opening cysteine and the closing phenylalanine or tryptophan. A D gene is named only where the DNA matches it firmly. Clone sizes are given selectively: once, few, many, or a class where the clone is expanded.

d_call	clone_size	v_call	j_call	cdr3_aa
-	-	TRBV11-3	TRBJ2-3	ASSLDRYTSDTQY
-	-	TRBV19	TRBJ2-7	ASSAGMGRTGHYEQY
-	-	TRBV10-3	-	AIGERTGYEQY
TRBD2	-	TRBV7-8	TRBJ2-1	ASSLNGLDIDEQF
-	-	TRBV10-3	TRBJ2-5	AIRDPRGVETQY
TRBD2	-	TRBV13	TRBJ2-3	ASSLEAGGFTSTDTQY
-	-	TRBV9	TRBJ1-4	ASTVTGTMTEKLF
TRBD1	-	TRBV3-1	TRBJ2-1	ASGSSGTGFSDEQF
-	few	TRBV5-6	TRBJ2-4	ASSSGPLIAKNIQY
-	-	TRBV20-1	TRBJ2-4	SARRGENIQY
-	few	TRBV15	TRBJ2-3	ATSRDEHGPSTDTQY
-	-	TRBV20-1	TRBJ2-1	SARETGYSYNEQF
-	many	TRBV27	TRBJ2-5	ASRTAYQETQY
-	-	TRBV5-1	TRBJ2-2	ASGGTPNTGELF
TRBD2	many	TRBV2	TRBJ2-5	ASSVAGFQETQY
-	many	TRBV5-1	TRBJ2-1	ASSLEFNEQF
-	few	TRBV20-1	TRBJ2-1	SARELAARSYNEQF
TRBD1	once	TRBV10-3	TRBJ1-1	AISEIRAGGNTEAF
-	few	TRBV7-2	TRBJ1-6	ASSSPLGRGLQNSPLH
-	-	TRBV7-2	TRBJ1-2	ASSPGPPGGYT
TRBD1	-	TRBV12-3/TRBV12-4	TRBJ2-7	ASSLGTVGLWEQY
TRBD2	once	TRBV5-1	TRBJ2-1	AGSPRASGGSFSEQF
-	many	TRBV29-1	TRBJ2-5	SVEEHPQETQY
TRBD2	-	TRBV10-2	TRBJ2-7	ASSVGWGLAGGYSYEQY
-	-	TRBV9	TRBJ1-6	AGSLTGINPPLH
-	-	TRBV3-1	TRBJ1-1	ASSHWSGIRTEAF
TRBD1	-	TRBV30	TRBJ2-2	ACDRQGATGELF
TRBD1	-	TRBV5-1	TRBJ1-2	ASSSTGTDTGYT
-	-	TRBV6-1	TRBJ2-6	ASSKWGAGANVLT
-	-	TRBV7-3	TRBJ2-1	ASSPHPGVGDDQF
-	-	TRBV6-1	TRBJ2-5	ASSEPPTREQY
TRBD1	few	TRBV6-4	TRBJ1-2	ASSDSHDRVGYT
-	-	TRBV15	TRBJ2-5	ATSRVTDYQETQY
TRBD2	-	TRBV6-2/TRBV6-3	TRBJ2-2	ASSLLAGSTGELF
-	many	TRBV18	TRBJ2-7	ASSPPNRAYEQY
-	few	TRBV4-1	TRBJ1-2	ASSLGFAYT
TRBD1	-	TRBV28	-	ASSLRTPYRGDFYEQY